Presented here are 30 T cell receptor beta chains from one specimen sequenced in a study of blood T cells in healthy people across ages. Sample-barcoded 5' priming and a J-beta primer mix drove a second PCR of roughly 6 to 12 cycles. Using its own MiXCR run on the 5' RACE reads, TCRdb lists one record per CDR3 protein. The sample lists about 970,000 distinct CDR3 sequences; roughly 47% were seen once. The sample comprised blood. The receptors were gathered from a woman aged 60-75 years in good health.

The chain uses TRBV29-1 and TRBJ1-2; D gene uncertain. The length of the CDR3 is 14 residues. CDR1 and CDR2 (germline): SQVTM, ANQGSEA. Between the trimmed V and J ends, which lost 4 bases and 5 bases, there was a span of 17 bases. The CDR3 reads CSVAGLDGLYGYTF. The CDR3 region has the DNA TGCAGCGTTGCCGGGTTAGACGGGTTGTATGGCTACACCTTC.

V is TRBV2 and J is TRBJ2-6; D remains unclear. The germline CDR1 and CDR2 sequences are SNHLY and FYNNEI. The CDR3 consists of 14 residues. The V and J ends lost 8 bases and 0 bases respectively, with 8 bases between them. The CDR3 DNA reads TGTGCCAGCGGGGAAAGCTCTGGGGCCAACGTCCTGACTTTC. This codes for CASGESSGANVLTF.

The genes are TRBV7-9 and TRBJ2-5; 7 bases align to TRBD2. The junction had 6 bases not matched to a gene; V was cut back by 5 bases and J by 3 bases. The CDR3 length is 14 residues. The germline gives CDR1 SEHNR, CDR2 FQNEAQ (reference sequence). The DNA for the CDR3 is TGTGCCAGCAGCCGGGGGAGGGGAAAAGAGACCCAGTACTTC. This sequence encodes CASSRGRGKETQYF.

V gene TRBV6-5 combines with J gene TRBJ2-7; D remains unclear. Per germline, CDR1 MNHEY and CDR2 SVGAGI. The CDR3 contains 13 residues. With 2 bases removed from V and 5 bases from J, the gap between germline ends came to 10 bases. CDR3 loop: CASSYRLADEQYF. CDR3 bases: TGTGCCAGCAGTTACCGACTGGCGGACGAGCAGTACTTC.

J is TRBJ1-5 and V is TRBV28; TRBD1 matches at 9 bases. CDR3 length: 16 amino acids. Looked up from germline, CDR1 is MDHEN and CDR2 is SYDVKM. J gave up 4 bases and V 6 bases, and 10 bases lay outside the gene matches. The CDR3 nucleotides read TGTGCCAGCAGAGCCACCGGGACAGGGAGGAATCAGCCCCAGCATTTT. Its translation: CASRATGTGRNQPQHF.

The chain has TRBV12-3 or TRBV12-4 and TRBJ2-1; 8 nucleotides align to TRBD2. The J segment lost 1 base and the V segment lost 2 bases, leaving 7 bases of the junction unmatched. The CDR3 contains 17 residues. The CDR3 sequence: CASSLLAGPFSYNEQFF. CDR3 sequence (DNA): TGTGCCAGCAGTTTACTAGCGGGCCCTTTTTCCTACAATGAGCAGTTCTTC.

The CDR3 protein is CASSLGVQPQHF. The CDR3 coding sequence is TGTGCCAGCAGCTTAGGGGTTCAGCCCCAGCATTTT. The gene calls are TRBV7-9 and TRBJ1-5; D unresolved. Trimming removed 1 base from V and 6 bases from J, with 4 bases in between. This CDR3 is built from 12 residues. Germline values: CDR1 SEHNR, CDR2 FQNEAQ (reference sequence).

CDR3 nucleotides: TGCGCCAGCAGCTACTACGGACAGGGCCCTTTTACCTACGAGCAGTACTTC. As protein: CASSYYGQGPFTYEQYF. The J gene is TRBJ2-7, the V gene TRBV5-1; 8 nucleotides align to TRBD1. V was clipped by 3 bases and J by 2 bases; unmatched bases: 13. CDR1 and CDR2 (germline): SGHRS, YFSETQ. CDR3 length equals 17 residues.

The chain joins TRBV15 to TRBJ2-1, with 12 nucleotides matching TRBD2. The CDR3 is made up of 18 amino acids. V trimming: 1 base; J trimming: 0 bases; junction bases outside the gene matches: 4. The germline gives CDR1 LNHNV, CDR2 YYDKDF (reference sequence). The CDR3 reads CATSRGRGLAGSYNEQFF. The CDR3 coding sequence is TGTGCCACCAGCAGAGGAAGGGGACTAGCGGGCTCCTACAATGAGCAGTTCTTC.

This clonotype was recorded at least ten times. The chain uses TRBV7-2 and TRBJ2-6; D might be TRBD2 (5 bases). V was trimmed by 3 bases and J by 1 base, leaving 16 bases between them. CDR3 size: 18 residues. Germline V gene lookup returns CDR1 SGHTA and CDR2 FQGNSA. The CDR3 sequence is CASSLGGPVASGANVLTF. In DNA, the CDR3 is TGTGCCAGCAGCTTGGGCGGACCCGTAGCGTCTGGGGCCAACGTCCTGACTTTC.

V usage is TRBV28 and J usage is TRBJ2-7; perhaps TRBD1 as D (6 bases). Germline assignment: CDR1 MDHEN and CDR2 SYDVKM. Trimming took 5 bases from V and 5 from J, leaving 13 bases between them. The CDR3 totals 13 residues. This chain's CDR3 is CASSIFHRDEQYF. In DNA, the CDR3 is TGTGCCAGCAGTATCTTCCACAGGGACGAGCAGTACTTC.

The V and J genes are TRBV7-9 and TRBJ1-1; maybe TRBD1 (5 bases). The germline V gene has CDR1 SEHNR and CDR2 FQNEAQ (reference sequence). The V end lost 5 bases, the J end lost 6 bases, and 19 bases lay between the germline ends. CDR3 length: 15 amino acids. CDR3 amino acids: CASSLLYWRGSEAFF. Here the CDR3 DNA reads TGTGCCAGCAGCCTTCTCTATTGGAGGGGTTCTGAAGCTTTCTTT.

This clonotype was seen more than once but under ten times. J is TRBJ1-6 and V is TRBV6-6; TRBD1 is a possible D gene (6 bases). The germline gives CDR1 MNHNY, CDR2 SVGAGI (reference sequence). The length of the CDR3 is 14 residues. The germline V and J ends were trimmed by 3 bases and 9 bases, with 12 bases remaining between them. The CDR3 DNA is TGTGCCAGCAGTTATGACAGGCGGAGTTCACCCCTCCACTTT. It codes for CASSYDRRSSPLHF.

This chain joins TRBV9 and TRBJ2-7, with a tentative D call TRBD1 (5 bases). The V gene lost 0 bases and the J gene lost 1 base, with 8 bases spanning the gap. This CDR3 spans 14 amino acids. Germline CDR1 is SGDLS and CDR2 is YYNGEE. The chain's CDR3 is CASSVDDSSYEQYF. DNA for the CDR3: TGTGCCAGCAGCGTAGATGACAGTTCCTACGAGCAGTACTTC.

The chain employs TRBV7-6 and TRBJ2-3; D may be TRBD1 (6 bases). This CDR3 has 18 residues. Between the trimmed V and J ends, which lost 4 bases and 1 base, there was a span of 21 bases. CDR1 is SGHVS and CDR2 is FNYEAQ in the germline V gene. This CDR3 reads CASSSKMAGAVGTDTQYF. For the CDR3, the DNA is TGTGCCAGCAGCTCAAAAATGGCAGGGGCGGTAGGCACAGATACGCAGTATTTT.

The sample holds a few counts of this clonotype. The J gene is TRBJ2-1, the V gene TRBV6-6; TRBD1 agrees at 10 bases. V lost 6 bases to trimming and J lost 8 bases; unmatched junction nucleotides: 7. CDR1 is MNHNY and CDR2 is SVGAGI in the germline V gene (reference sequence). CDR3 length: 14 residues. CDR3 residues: CASRRTGQGDEQFF. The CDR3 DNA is TGTGCCAGCAGGCGCACCGGACAGGGGGATGAGCAGTTCTTC.

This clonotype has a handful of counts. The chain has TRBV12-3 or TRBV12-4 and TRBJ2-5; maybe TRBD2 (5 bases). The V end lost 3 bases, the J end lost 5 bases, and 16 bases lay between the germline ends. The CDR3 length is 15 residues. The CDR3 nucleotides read TGTGCCAGCAGTTTGTCCACTAGAACGAGCGAGACCCAGTACTTC. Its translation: CASSLSTRTSETQYF.

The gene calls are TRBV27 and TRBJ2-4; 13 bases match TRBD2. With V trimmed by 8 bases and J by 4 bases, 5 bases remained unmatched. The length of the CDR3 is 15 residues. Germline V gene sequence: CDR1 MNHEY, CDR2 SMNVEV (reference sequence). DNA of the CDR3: TGTGCCAGCGGACTAGCGGGAGTTGGGAAAAACATTCAGTACTTC. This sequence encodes CASGLAGVGKNIQYF.

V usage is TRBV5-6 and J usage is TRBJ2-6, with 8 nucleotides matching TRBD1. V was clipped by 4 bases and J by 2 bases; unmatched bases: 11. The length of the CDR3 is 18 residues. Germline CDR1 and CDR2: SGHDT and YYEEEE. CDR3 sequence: CASSLARTGRTGANVLTF. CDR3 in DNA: TGTGCCAGCAGCCTCGCTAGGACAGGGCGAACTGGGGCCAACGTCCTGACTTTC.

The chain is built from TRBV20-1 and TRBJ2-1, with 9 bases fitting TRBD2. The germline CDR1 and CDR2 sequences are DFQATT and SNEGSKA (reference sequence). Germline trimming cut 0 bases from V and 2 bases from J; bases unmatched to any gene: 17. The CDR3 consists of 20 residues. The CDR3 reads CSARDSWASGITDPYNEQFF. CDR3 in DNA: TGCAGTGCTAGAGATTCGTGGGCTAGCGGGATAACGGATCCCTACAATGAGCAGTTCTTC.

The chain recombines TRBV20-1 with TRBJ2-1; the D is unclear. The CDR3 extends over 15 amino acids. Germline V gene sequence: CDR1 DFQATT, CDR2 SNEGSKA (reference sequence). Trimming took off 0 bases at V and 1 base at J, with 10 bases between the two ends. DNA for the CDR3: TGCAGTGCTAGAGAGTCTCGCCGTTCCTACAATGAGCAGTTCTTC. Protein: CSARESRRSYNEQFF.

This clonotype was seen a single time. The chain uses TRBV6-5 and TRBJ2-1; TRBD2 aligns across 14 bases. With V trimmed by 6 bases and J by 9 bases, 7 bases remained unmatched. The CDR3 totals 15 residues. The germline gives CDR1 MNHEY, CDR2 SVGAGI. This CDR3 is CASSKPGLAGVEQFF. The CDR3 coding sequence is TGTGCCAGCAGCAAACCGGGACTAGCGGGAGTTGAGCAGTTCTTC.

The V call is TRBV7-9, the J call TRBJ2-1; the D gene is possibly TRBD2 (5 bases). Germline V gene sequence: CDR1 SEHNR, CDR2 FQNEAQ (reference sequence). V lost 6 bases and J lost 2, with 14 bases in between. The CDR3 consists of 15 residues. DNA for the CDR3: TGTGCCAGCAGTCCAAGCGGTCAGGCCTACAATGAGCAGTTCTTC. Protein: CASSPSGQAYNEQFF.

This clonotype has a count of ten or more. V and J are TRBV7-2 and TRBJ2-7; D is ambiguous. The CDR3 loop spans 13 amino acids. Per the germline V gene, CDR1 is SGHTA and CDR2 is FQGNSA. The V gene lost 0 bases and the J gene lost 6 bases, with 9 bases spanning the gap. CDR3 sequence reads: CASSLAQTAEQYF. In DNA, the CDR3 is TGTGCCAGCAGCTTAGCCCAAACAGCCGAGCAGTACTTC.

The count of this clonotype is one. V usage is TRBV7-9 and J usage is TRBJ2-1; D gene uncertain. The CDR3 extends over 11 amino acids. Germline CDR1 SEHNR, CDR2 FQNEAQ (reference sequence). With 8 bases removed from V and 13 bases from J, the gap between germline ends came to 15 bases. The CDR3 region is CASSRSSFQFF. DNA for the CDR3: TGTGCCAGCTCCCGTTCCTCGTTCCAGTTCTTC.

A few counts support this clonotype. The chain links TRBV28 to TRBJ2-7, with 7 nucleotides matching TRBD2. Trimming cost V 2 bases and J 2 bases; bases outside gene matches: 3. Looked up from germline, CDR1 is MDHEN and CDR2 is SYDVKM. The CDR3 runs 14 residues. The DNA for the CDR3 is TGTGCCAGCAGTTTAGCGGGGGAAGCCTACGAGCAGTACTTC. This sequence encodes CASSLAGEAYEQYF.

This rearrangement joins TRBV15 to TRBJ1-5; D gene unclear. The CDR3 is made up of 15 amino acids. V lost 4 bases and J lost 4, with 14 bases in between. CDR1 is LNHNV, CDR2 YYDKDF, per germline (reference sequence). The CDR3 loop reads CATSTKGWTNQPQHF. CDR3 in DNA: TGTGCCACCAGCACAAAGGGCTGGACGAATCAGCCCCAGCATTTT. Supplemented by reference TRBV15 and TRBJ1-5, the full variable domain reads DAMVIQNPRYQVTQFGKPVTLSCSQTLNHNVMYWYQQKSSQAPKLLFHYYDKDFNNEADTPDNFQSRRPNTSFCFLDIRSPGLGDTAMYLCATSTKGWTNQPQHFGDGTRLSIL.

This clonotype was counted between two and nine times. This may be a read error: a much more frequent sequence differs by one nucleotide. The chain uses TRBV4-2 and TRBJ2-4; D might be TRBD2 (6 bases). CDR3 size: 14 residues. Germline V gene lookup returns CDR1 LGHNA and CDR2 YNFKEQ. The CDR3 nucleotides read TGTGCCAGCAGCCAAGCGGGAGCCAAAAACGTTCAGTACTTC. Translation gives CASSQAGAKNVQYF.

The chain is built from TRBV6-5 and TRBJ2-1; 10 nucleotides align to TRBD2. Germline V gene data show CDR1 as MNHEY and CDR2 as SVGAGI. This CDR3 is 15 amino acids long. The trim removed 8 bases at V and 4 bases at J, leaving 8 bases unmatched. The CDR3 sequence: CASRGVAGGYNEQFF. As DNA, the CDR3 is TGTGCCAGCCGCGGAGTAGCGGGAGGTTACAATGAGCAGTTCTTC.

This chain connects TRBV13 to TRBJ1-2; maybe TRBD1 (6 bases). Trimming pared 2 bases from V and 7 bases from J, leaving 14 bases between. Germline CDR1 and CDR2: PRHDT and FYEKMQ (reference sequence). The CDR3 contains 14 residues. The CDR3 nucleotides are TGTGCCAGCAGCTTACAAGGGGGGCGAGCTGGCTACACCTTC. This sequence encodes CASSLQGGRAGYTF.